This TCR beta chain comes out of a study of shared clonotypes between healthy human individuals. Sequencing was performed with immunoSEQ multiplex PCR; in TCRdb, only in-frame clones are kept and a portion is missing. The sample holds a few hundred thousand clones, around 70% seen once. The V gene lost 5 bases and the J gene lost 3 bases, with 3 bases spanning the gap. From germline, CDR1 is LNHNV and CDR2 YYDKDF (reference sequence). The CDR3 covers 11 residues. Specimen: memory CD4+ T cells sorted from blood. Subset given: CD45RA-negative fraction. The V call is TRBV15, the J call TRBJ2-3; the D is unclear. The TCR was taken from a man under 40 in good health. The CDR3 reads CATSVTDTQYF. In DNA, the CDR3 is TGTGCCACCAGCGTGACAGATACGCAGTATTTT.